This record covers a single T cell receptor beta chain. The specificity of this receptor is unknown. Base qualities are not recorded, but no much larger clone differs from it by a single base. This specimen comes from a study of STAT5B mutations in CD4+ large granular lymphocyte leukemia (dated by TCRdb to about 2022). At the level of the whole study: Among healthy controls, the CDR3 'QG' motif was associated with a particular HLA allele. Flow cytometry on FACSCanto II or FACSVerse showed that the purified fractions were more than 95% pure among lymphocytes. The study compared the TCRbeta repertoires of patients with CD4+ T-cell large granular lymphocyte leukemia against the TCRbeta repertoires of healthy blood donors.

The germline V gene sets CDR1 to SGHRS and CDR2 to YFSETQ. The CDR3 runs 16 residues from the cysteine to the phenylalanine. Only the CDR3 portion is preserved as DNA: 48 bases, with reading frame beginning at the first base. V drops 0 bases and J drops 0 bases, leaving 12 bases in between. Healthy controls were some 35 blood donors whose buffy coats came from the Finnish Red Cross blood service. All TCR-sequenced material derived from peripheral blood: patient blood samples and healthy donor buffy coats. Peripheral blood mononuclear cells were isolated by Ficoll-Hypaque gradient centrifugation. Magnetic purification was used to isolate CD4+ cells from the buffy coats of the healthy controls. The Gentra Puregene Cell and Tissue kit was used for genomic DNA extraction, and quantification was performed on a Qubit 2.0 fluorometer. The immunoSEQ assay at survey resolution was used to sequence TCRbeta rearrangements from genomic DNA. Per the original workflow: In the TCR sequencing data, the smallest productive clonotype frequency that could be detected was 2.59 x 10-5. Only productive TCRbeta rearrangements, defined as complete and in-frame sequences, were included in the analyses. Sample clonality was computed as Simpson clonality in the immunoSEQ Analyzer version 3.0. Based on frequency, clones were grouped as very rare, small, medium, large (1-20%) or hyperexpanded (>20%). OLGA 1.2.3 estimated generation probabilities, VDJtools produced V-gene circos plots, VDJdb was queried for specificities, and GLIPH identified CDR3 motifs. The immuneACCESS repertoire file appears here via TCRdb, limited to in-frame rearrangements. These files lack a portion of the clones; in checked studies, under half of the deficit traces to unresolved V genes, and the cause of the others is not known. The V and J calls and clone size are taken from that table; D and trimming were inferred from the DNA. For this sample there are about 30,000 clones; around four fifths appear just once. The ten largest clones capture about 2% of the sample.

The investigation overall reported the following: CD4-sorted patient repertoires appeared more clonal than healthy CD4+ repertoires, and this difference persisted after removing the putative leukemic clones. TRBV06-family usage was enriched among the top patient clones (8/27) compared with healthy controls (2/35). The data were not HLA-matched, and the higher clonality in CD4+ T-LGLL than in CD8+ T-LGLL could be due to the relatively small sample size. Each patient's main leukemic clonotypes were private, but approximately 23% of these clonotypes showed up at low frequency in the non-leukemic repertoires of other patients.

This chain joins TRBV5-1 to TRBJ1-1; TRBD1 might be the D gene, on 6 matching bases. This sequence was found in a human donor in good health. The sequencing sample was made of CD4+ T cells from blood buffy coats. In nucleotide form, the sequence is TGCGCCAGCAGCTTGGAAAGGGGGGTCATGAACACTGAAGCTTTCTTT. It specifies CASSLERGVMNTEAFF.